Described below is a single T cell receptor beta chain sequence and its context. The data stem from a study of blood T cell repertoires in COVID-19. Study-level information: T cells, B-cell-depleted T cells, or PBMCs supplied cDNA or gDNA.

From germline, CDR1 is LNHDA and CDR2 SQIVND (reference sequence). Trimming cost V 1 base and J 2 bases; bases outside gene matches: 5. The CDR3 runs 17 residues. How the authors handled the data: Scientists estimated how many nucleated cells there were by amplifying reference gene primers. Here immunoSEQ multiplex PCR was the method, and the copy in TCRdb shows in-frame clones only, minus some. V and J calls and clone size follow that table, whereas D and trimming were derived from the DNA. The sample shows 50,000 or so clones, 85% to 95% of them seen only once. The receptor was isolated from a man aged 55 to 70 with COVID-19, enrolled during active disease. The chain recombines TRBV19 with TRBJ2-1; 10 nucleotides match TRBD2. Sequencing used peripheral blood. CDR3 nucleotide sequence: TGTGCCAGTAGTATAGGTCGGACTAGCGGTGCCTACAATGAGCAGTTCTTC. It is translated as CASSIGRTSGAYNEQFF.